This is a list of T cell receptor beta chains from one sample in a study of Ad26.COV2.S vaccination and SARS-CoV-2 variants. Here immunoSEQ multiplex PCR was the method, and the copy in TCRdb shows in-frame clones only, minus some. This sample has about 460,000 clones; roughly nine tenths occur once, and the top ten carry approximately 1.7%. This material consisted of peripheral blood, taken in a trial of Ad26.COV2.S vaccine versus placebo. Every receptor here comes from a person aged 18-65 years who received the Ad26.COV2.S COVID-19 vaccine or a placebo. Each CDR3 is given with its conserved first and last residue. D genes are given only for firm matches. Rows give clone size only sometimes, using once, few, many, or a class for an expanded clone.

D	V	size	J	DNA	CDR3
TRBD2	TRBV19	-	TRBJ2-7	TGTGCCAGTAGTAGCATTAGCGGGGTTTACGAGCAGTACTTC	CASSSISGVYEQYF
-	TRBV10-2	few	TRBJ1-6	TGCGCCAGCAATTTAAAAGATACTTCACCCCTCCACTTT	CASNLKDTSPLHF
-	TRBV27	-	TRBJ1-1	TGTGCCAGCAGTTCCGGGTGGCCCACTGAAGCTTTCTTT	CASSSGWPTEAFF
-	TRBV3-1/TRBV3-2	-	TRBJ1-2	TGTGCCAGCAGCCAGGGGTTGAACTATGGCTACACCTTC	CASSQGLNYGYTF
-	TRBV5-1	-	TRBJ1-5	TGCGCCAGCAGTATCGGGTCGGGGAGCAATCAGCCCCAGCATTTT	CASSIGSGSNQPQHF
-	TRBV7-9	few	TRBJ1-2	TGTGCCAGCTCGGGGGGAAGGGACACGAAAAACTATGGCTACACCTTC	CASSGGRDTKNYGYTF
-	TRBV5-1	-	TRBJ2-2	TGCGCCAGCAGCTTGGTGTTCGGGAAATTCGGGGAGCTGTTTTTT	CASSLVFGKFGELFF
-	TRBV30	-	TRBJ2-1	TGTGCCCATGATAAGGGACTCGGCAATGAGCAGTTCTTC	CAHDKGLGNEQFF
TRBD2	TRBV5-8	once	TRBJ2-1	TGTGCCAGCAGCTTGATCGCACTAGCGGGGGGTGGTAATGAGCAGTTCTTC	CASSLIALAGGGNEQFF
-	TRBV4-1	few	TRBJ1-4	TGCGCCAGCAGCGAACCATTCCGGGACGGAACCAATCCCTTGCTTAATGAAAAACTGTTTTTT	CASSEPFRDGTNPLLNEKLFF
TRBD2	TRBV4-3	-	TRBJ2-7	TGCGCCAGCAGCCCTATAGCGGGGGCTACCTCCTACGAGCAGTACTTC	CASSPIAGATSYEQYF
-	TRBV6-5	-	TRBJ2-5	TGTGCCAGCAGGGCCGGACAAGAGACCCAGTACTTC	CASRAGQETQYF
-	TRBV7-9	-	TRBJ1-4	TGTGCCAGCAGCCCCCCGACAGCAACTAATGAAAAACTGTTTTTT	CASSPPTATNEKLFF
-	TRBV24-1	-	TRBJ1-1	TGTGCCACCAGTGATCCGGGGGAGGTTGAAGCTTTCTTT	CATSDPGEVEAFF
-	TRBV30	-	TRBJ2-1	TGTGCCTGGAGTAGGGGCCCTACCTACAATGAGCAGTTCTTC	CAWSRGPTYNEQFF
-	TRBV29-1	-	TRBJ1-2	TGCAGCGTTGATAGCGCAGGGACCTATGGCTACACCTTC	CSVDSAGTYGYTF
-	TRBV7-9	-	TRBJ2-1	TGTGCCAGCAGTTCCAGTTCCTACAATGAGCAGTTCTTC	CASSSSSYNEQFF
TRBD2	TRBV5-1	-	TRBJ2-2	TGCGCCAGCAGCGCCGGACTAGCGGGAGTGACCGGGGAGCTGTTTTTT	CASSAGLAGVTGELFF
-	TRBV14	-	TRBJ1-2	TGTGCCAGCAGCCCGCTCGGGGACGGTCGGGATGGCTACACCTTC	CASSPLGDGRDGYTF
-	TRBV5-6	-	TRBJ2-7	TGTGCCAGCAGCTTGGGGGACACTACCCCCTACGAGCAGTACTTC	CASSLGDTTPYEQYF
TRBD2	TRBV18	-	TRBJ2-6	TGTGCCAGCTCACCGACTAGCGGGGCGGGCTCTGGGGCCAACGTCCTGACTTTC	CASSPTSGAGSGANVLTF
-	TRBV7-9	-	TRBJ2-3	TGTGCCAGCAGCTTAGACGCCGATACGCAGTATTTT	CASSLDADTQYF
-	TRBV12-3/TRBV12-4	-	TRBJ2-5	TGTGCCAGCAGATTAGGACGTAGGGAGACCCAGTACTTC	CASRLGRRETQYF
-	TRBV10-3	-	TRBJ1-2	TGTGCCATCAGTGAGTCCCCACTAGGCTACACCTTC	CAISESPLGYTF
-	TRBV19	few	TRBJ1-1	TGTGCCAGTAGTACCCCTGAATTGAACACTGAAGCTTTCTTT	CASSTPELNTEAFF